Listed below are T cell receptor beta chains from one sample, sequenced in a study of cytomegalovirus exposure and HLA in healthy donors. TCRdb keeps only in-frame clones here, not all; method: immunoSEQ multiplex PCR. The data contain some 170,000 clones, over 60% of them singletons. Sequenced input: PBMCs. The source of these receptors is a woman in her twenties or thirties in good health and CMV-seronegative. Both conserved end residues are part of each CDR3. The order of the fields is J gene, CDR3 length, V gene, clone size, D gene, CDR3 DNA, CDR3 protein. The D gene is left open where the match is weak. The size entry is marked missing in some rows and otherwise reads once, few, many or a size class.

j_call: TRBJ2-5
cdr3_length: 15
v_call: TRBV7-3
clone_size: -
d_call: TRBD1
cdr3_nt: TGTGCCAGCAGCTTAACAGGACAGGGGCTCGAGACCCAGTACTTC
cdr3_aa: CASSLTGQGLETQYF

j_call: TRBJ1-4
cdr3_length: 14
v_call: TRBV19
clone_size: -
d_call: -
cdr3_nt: TGTGCCAGTAGCATATGGGAGCTGAATGAAAAACTGTTTTTT
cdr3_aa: CASSIWELNEKLFF

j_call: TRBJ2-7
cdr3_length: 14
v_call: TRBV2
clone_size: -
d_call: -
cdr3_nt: TGTGCCAGCAAACGCGTGGACTTTTCCTACGAGCAGTACTTC
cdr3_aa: CASKRVDFSYEQYF

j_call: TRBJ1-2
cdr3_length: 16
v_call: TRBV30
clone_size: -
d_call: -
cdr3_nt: TGTGCCTGGAGTGTACCGGGCCGGGCGGGAGGGTATGGCTACACCTTC
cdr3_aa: CAWSVPGRAGGYGYTF

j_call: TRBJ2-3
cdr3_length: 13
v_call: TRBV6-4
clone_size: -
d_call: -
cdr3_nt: TGTGCCAGCAGTGACGAAAGTAGAGATACGCAGTATTTT
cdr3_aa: CASSDESRDTQYF

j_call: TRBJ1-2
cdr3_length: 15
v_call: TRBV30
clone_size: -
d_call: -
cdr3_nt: TGTGCCTGGACCGCGGGGGGGGCGGGTAACTATGGCTACACCTTC
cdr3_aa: CAWTAGGAGNYGYTF

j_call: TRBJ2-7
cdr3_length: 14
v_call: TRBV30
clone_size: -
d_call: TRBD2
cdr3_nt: TGTGCCTGTCTTAGCGGGTCTCGGGCCTACGAGCAGTACTTC
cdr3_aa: CACLSGSRAYEQYF

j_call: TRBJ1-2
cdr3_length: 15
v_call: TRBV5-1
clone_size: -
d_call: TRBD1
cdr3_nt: TGCGCCAGCAGCTTGGCCTCCGACAGGGGGTCCGGCTACACCTTC
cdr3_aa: CASSLASDRGSGYTF

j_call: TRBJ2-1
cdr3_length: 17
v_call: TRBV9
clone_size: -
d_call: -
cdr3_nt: TGTGCCAGCAGCGTAGGGATAGCGGCAAGCTCCTACAATGAGCAGTTCTTC
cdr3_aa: CASSVGIAASSYNEQFF

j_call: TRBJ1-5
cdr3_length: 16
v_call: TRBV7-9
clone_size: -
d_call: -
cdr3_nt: TGTGCCAGCAGCTTAACCACAGGTTTTAACAATCAGCCCCAGCATTTT
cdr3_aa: CASSLTTGFNNQPQHF

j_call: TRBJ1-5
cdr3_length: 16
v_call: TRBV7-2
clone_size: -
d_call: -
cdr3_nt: TGTGCCAGCAGCTTAGGTTCCAGGAATAGCAATCAGCCCCAGCATTTT
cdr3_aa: CASSLGSRNSNQPQHF

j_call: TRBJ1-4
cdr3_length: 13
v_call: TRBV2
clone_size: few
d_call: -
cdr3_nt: TGTGCCAGCCTGGGCACCCGCCAGGAAAAACTGTTTTTT
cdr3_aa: CASLGTRQEKLFF

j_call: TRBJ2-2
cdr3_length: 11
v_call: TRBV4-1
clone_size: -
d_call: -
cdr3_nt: TGCGCCAGCAGCCAAGGAGGGGGGCTGTTTTTT
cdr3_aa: CASSQGGGLFF

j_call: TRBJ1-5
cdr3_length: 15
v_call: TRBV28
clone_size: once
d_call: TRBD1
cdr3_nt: TGTGCCAGCAACTCCGGGACAGATGATTCTCAGCCCCAGCATTTT
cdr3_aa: CASNSGTDDSQPQHF

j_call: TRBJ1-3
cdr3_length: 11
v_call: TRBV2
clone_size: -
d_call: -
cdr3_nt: TGTGCCAGCGGTGTCGGGAACACCATATATTTT
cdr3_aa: CASGVGNTIYF

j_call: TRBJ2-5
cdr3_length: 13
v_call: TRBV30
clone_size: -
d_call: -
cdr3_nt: TGTGCCTGGAGTCGGGGGACCCAAGAGACCCAGTACTTC
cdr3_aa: CAWSRGTQETQYF

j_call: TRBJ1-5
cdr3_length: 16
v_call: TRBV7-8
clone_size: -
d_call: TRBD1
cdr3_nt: TGTGCCAGCAGCCACCGACAGGGGGTAGGCAATCAGCCCCAGCATTTT
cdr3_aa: CASSHRQGVGNQPQHF

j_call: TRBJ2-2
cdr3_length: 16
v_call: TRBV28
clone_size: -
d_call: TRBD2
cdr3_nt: TGTGCCAGCAGTGTCCGCGGGAGGACGAACACCGGGGAGCTGTTTTTT
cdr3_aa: CASSVRGRTNTGELFF

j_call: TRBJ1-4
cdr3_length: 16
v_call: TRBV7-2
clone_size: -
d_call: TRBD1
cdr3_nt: TGTGCCAGCAGCGCTTACGGGACAGGTCCTAATGAAAAACTGTTTTTT
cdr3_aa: CASSAYGTGPNEKLFF

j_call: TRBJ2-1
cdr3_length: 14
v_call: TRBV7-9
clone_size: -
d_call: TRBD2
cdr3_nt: TGTGCCAGCAGCCGGGGGGGCCTTAGCAATGAGCAGTTCTTC
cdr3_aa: CASSRGGLSNEQFF

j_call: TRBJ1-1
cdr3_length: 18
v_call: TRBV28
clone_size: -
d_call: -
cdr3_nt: TGTGCCAGCAGTTTTTTAGGCAGGGGTGAAGGCATGAACACTGAAGCTTTCTTT
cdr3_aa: CASSFLGRGEGMNTEAFF

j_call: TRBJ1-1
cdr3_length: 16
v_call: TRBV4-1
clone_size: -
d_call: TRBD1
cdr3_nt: TGCGCCAGCAGCCAGTCGACAGGGCTTCTGAACACTGAAGCTTTCTTT
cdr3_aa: CASSQSTGLLNTEAFF

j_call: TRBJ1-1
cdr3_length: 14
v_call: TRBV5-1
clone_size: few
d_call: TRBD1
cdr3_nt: TGCGCCAGCAGCTTGGGGACAGGGGCCACTGAAGCTTTCTTT
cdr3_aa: CASSLGTGATEAFF

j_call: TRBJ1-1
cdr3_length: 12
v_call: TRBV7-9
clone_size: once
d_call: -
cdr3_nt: TGTGCCAGCAGCTTAGTACAGGGTGAAGCTTTCTTT
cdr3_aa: CASSLVQGEAFF

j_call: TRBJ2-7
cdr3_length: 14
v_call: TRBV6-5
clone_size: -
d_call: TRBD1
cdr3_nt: TGTGCCAGCAGTTACTACAGGGGGCGGGACGAGCAGTACTTC
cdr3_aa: CASSYYRGRDEQYF

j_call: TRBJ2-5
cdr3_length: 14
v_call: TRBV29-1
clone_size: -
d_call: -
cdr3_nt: TGCAGCGTATACATACCGGGACAACAAGAGACCCAGTACTTC
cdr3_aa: CSVYIPGQQETQYF

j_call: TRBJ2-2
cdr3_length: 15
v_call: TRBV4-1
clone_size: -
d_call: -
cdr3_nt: TGCGCCAGCAGCCAACCGGGACTGAACACCGGGGAGCTGTTTTTT
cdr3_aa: CASSQPGLNTGELFF

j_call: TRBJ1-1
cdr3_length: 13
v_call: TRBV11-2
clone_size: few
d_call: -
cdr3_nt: TGTGCCAGCAGCTGGATTGGGGGGACTGAAGCTTTCTTT
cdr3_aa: CASSWIGGTEAFF

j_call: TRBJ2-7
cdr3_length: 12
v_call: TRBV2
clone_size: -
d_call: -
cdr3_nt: TGTGCCAGCAGTGCGTCCCCCTACGAGCAGTACTTC
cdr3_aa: CASSASPYEQYF

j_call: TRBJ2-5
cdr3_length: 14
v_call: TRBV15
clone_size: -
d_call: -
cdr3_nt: TGTGCCACCAGCAGAGTCCAGGGGCCCGAGACCCAGTACTTC
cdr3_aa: CATSRVQGPETQYF

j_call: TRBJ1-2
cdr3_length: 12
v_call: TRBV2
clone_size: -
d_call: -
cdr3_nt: TGTGCCAGCATGGGGGCTGCAGTTGGCTACACCTTC
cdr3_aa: CASMGAAVGYTF

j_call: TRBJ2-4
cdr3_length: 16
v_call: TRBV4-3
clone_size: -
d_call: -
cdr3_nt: TGCGCCAGCAGCCAAGATGAGGGTGGGAGGCGGAACATTCAGTACTTC
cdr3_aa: CASSQDEGGRRNIQYF

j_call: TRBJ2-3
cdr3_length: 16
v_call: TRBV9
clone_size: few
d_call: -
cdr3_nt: TGTGCCAGCAGCGTAAGCGCGGGCGGGTGGACTTCTACGCAGTATTTT
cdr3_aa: CASSVSAGGWTSTQYF

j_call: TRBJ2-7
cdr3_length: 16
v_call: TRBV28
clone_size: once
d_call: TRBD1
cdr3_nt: TGTGCCAGCAGCTGGACCCCGGGACAGACTTCCTACGAGCAGTACTTC
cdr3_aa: CASSWTPGQTSYEQYF

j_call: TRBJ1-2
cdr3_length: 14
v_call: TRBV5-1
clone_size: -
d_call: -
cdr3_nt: TGCGCCAGCAGCCCTGGGGGCACTATCTATGGCTACACCTTC
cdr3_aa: CASSPGGTIYGYTF

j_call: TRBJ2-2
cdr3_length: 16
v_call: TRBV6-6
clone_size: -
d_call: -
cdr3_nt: TGTGCCAGCAGTCCCTTGGACTCAGCGAACACCGGGGAGCTGTTTTTT
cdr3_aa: CASSPLDSANTGELFF